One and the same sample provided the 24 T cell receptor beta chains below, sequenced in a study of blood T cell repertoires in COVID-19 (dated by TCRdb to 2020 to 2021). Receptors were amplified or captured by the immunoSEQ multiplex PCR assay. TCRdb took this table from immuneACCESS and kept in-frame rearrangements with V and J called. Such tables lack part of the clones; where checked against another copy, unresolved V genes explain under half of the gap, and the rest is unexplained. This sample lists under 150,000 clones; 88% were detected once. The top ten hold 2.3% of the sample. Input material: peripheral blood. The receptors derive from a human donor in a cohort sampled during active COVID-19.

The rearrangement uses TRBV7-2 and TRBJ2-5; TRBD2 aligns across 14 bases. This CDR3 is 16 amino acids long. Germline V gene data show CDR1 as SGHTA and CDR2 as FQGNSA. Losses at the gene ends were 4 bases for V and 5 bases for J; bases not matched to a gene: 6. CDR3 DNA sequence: TGTGCCAGCAGCTCCGGACTAGCGGGAGGTTCCGAGACCCAGTACTTC. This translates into CASSSGLAGGSETQYF.

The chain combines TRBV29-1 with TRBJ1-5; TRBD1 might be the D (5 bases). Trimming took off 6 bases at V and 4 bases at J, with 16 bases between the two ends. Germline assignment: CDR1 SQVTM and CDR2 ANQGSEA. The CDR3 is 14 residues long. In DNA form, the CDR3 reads TGCAGCGTGGGGGGGTACCTGAGTAATCAGCCCCAGCATTTT. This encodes CSVGGYLSNQPQHF.

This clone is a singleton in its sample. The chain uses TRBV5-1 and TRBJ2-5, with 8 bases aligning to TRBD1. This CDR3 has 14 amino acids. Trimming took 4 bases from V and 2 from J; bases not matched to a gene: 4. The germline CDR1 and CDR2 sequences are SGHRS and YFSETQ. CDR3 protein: CASSRGTGQETQYF. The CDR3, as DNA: TGCGCCAGCAGCCGCGGGACAGGACAAGAGACCCAGTACTTC.

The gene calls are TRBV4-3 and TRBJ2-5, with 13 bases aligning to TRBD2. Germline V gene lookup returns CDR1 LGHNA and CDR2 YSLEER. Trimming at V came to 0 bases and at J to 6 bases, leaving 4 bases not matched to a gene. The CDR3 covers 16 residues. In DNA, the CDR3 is TGCGCCAGCAGCCAAGAACTAGCGGGGGGGTTACAGACCCAGTACTTC. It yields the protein CASSQELAGGLQTQYF.

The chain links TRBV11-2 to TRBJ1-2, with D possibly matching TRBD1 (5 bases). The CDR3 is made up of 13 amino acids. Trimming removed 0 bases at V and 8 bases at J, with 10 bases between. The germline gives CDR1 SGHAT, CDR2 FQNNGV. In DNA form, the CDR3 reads TGTGCCAGCAGCTTAGATCGGGGGTGGGGCTACACCTTC. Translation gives CASSLDRGWGYTF.

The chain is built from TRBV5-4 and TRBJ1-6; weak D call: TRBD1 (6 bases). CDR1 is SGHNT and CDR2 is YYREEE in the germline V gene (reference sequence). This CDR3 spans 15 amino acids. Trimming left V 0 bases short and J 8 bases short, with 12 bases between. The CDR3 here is CASSLGGPRDSPLHF. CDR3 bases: TGTGCCAGCAGCTTGGGGGGGCCCAGGGATTCACCCCTCCACTTT.

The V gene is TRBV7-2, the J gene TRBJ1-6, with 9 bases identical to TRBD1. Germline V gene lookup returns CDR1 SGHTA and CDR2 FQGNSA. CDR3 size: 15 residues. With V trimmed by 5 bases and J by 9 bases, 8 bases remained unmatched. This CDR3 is CASSPRTGEGSPLHF. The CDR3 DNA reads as TGTGCCAGCAGCCCCAGGACAGGGGAGGGTTCACCCCTCCACTTT.

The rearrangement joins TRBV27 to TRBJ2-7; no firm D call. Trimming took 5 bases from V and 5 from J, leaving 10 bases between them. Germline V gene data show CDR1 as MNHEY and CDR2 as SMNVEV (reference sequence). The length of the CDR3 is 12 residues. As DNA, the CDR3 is TGTGCCAGCAGTCCCCCGTCCCACGAGCAGTACTTC. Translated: CASSPPSHEQYF.

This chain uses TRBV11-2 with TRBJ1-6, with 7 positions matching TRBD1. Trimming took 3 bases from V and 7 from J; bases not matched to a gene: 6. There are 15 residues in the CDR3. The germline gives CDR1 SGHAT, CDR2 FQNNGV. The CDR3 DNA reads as TGTGCCAGCAGCTTCGAGGGACAGATAAATTCACCCCTCCACTTT. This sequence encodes CASSFEGQINSPLHF. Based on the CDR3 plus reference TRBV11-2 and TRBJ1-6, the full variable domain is EAGVAQSPRYKIIEKRQSVAFWCNPISGHATLYWYQQILGQGPKLLIQFQNNGVVDDSQLPKDRFSAERLKGVDSTLKIQPAKLEDSAVYLCASSFEGQINSPLHFGNGTRLTVT.

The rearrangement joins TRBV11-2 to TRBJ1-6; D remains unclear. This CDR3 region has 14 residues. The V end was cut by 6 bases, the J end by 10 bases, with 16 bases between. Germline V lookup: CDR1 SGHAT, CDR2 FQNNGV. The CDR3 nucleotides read TGTGCCAGCAGTTCGACGGGTTTAGGATCACCCCTCCACTTT. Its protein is CASSSTGLGSPLHF.

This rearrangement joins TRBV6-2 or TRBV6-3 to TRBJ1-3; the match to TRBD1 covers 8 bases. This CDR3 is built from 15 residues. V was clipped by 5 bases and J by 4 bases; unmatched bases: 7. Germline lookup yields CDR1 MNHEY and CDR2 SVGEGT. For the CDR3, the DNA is TGTGCCAGCAGTCCGGACAGGGTGTCCGGAAACACCATATATTTT. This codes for CASSPDRVSGNTIYF.

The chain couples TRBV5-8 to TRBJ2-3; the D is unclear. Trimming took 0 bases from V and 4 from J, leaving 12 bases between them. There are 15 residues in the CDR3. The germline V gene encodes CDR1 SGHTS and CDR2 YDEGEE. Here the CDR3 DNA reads TGTGCCAGCAGCTTGGTAGTATCACTTTCAGATACGCAGTATTTT. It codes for CASSLVVSLSDTQYF.

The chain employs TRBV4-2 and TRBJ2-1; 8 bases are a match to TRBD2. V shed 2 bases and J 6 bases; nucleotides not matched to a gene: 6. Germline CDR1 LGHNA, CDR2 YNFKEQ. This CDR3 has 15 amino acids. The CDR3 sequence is CASSQRAGGFNEQFF. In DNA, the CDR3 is TGTGCCAGCAGCCAAAGGGCGGGGGGATTCAATGAGCAGTTCTTC.

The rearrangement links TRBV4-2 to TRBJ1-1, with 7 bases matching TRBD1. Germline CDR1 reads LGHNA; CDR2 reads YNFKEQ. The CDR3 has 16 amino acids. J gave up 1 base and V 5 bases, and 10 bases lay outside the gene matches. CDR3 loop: CASSKSGGPTNTEAFF. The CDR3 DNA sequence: TGTGCCAGCAGCAAGTCAGGGGGTCCTACGAACACTGAAGCTTTCTTT.

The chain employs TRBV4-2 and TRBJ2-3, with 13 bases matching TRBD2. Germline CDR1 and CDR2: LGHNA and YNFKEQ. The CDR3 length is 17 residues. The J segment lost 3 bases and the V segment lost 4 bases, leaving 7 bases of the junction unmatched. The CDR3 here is CASSPHPTSGGTDTQYF. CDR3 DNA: TGTGCCAGCAGCCCCCACCCGACTAGCGGGGGGACAGATACGCAGTATTTT.

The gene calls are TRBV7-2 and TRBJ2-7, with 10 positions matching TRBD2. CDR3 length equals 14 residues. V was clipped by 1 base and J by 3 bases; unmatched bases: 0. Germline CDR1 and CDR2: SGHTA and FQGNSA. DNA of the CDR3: TGTGCCAGCAGCTTAGGACTAGCGGGCTACGAGCAGTACTTC. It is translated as CASSLGLAGYEQYF.

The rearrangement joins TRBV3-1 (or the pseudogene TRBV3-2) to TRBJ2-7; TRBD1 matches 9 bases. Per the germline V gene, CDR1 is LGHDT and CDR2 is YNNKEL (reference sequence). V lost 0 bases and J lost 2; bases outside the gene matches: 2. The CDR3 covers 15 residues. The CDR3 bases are TGTGCCAGCAGCCAAGATTGGACAGGGGCCTACGAGCAGTACTTC. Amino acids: CASSQDWTGAYEQYF.

CDR3 sequence: CASSRGGPEAFF. The CDR3 DNA reads TGTGCCAGCAGCCGAGGGGGCCCTGAAGCTTTCTTT. The J gene is TRBJ1-1, the V gene TRBV3-1 (or the pseudogene TRBV3-2), with 7 nucleotides matching TRBD1. V gave up 4 bases and J gave up 6 bases; unmatched junction bases: 2. The CDR3 runs 12 residues. CDR1 is LGHDT, CDR2 YNNKEL, per germline (reference sequence).

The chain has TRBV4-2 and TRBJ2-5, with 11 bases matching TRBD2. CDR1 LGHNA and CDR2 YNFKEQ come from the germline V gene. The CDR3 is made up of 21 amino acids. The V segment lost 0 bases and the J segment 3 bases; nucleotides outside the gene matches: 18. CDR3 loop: CASSQDPSGLAAPNAEETQYF. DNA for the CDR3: TGTGCCAGCAGCCAAGACCCATCGGGACTAGCGGCTCCCAATGCGGAAGAGACCCAGTACTTC.

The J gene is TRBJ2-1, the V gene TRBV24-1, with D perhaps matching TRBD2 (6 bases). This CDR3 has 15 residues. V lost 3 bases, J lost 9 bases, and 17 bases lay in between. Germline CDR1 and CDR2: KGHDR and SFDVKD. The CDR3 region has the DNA TGTGCCACCAGTGATCCCACGAGGCCCGGGGGTGAGCAGTTCTTC. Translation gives CATSDPTRPGGEQFF.

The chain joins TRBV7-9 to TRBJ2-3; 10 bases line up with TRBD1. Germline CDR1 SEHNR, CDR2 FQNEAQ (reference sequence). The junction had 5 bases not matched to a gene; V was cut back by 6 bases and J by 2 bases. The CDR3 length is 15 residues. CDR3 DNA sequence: TGTGCCAGCAGTTGGGACAGGGGACACACAGATACGCAGTATTTT. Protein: CASSWDRGHTDTQYF.

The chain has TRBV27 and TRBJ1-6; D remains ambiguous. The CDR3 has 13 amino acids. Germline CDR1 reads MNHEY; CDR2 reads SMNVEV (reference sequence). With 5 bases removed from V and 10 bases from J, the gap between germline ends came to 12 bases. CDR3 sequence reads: CASSPPGRSPLHF. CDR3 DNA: TGTGCCAGCAGTCCTCCTGGGAGGTCACCCCTCCACTTT.

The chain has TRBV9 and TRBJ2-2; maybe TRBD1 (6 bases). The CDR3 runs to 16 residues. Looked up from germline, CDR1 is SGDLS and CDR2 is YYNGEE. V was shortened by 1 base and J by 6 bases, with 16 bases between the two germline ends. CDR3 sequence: CASSVTPRGRAGELFF. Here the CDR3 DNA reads TGTGCCAGCAGCGTAACCCCCAGGGGAAGGGCCGGGGAGCTGTTTTTT.

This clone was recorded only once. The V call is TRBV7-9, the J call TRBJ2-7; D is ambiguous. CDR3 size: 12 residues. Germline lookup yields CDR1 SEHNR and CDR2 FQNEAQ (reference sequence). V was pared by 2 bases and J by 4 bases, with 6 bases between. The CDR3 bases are TGTGCCAGCAGCTTAACTGTATACGAGCAGTACTTC. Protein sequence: CASSLTVYEQYF.